The 12 T cell receptor beta chains presented below share a single source sample, sequenced in a study of technical replicates of blood from several donors. This table comes from immunoSEQ multiplex PCR, and its TCRdb copy is limited to in-frame clones, with some not included. Of about 75,000 clones listed, around 92% are singletons. Specimen: T cells isolated from PBMCs. The receptors shown here come from a human donor in good health. Some clones in this sample may be carry-over from other donors' samples.

The rearrangement joins TRBV28 to TRBJ1-1, with D possibly being TRBD1 (5 bases). The CDR3 runs 12 residues. Germline CDR1 reads MDHEN; CDR2 reads SYDVKM. Trimming took 10 bases from V and 0 from J, leaving 9 bases between them. CDR3: CATREMNTEAFF. CDR3 in DNA: TGTGCCACCAGGGAGATGAACACTGAAGCTTTCTTT.

This sequence joins TRBV11-2 and TRBJ2-5; TRBD2 matches 11 bases. V lost 5 bases to trimming and J lost 3 bases; unmatched junction nucleotides: 5. The CDR3 totals 15 residues. Germline CDR1 is SGHAT and CDR2 is FQNNGV. The CDR3 spells CASSHPTSGEETQYF. The CDR3 DNA follows: TGTGCCAGCAGCCACCCGACTAGCGGGGAAGAGACCCAGTACTTC.

This clone was found once. The chain carries TRBV9 and TRBJ2-7; TRBD2 aligns across 7 bases. The J segment lost 2 bases and the V segment lost 0 bases, leaving 8 bases of the junction unmatched. Per germline, CDR1 SGDLS and CDR2 YYNGEE. This CDR3 is 16 amino acids long. CDR3 residues: CASSVASGTTTYEQYF. The DNA of the CDR3 is TGTGCCAGCAGCGTAGCGTCTGGGACTACGACCTACGAGCAGTACTTC. Variable domain in full (rest from reference TRBV9 and TRBJ2-7): DSGVTQTPKHLITATGQRVTLRCSPRSGDLSVYWYQQSLDQGLQFLIQYYNGEERAKGNILERFSAQQFPDLHSELNLSSLELGDSALYFCASSVASGTTTYEQYFGPGTRLTVT.

This chain joins TRBV6-6 and TRBJ2-3, with D possibly matching TRBD2 (6 bases). CDR1 and CDR2 (germline): MNHNY, SVGAGI (reference sequence). Trimming took off 0 bases at V and 4 bases at J, with 14 bases between the two ends. The CDR3 totals 16 residues. CDR3 coding DNA: TGTGCCAGCAGTTACTCATCCGGAGGGGTCTCAGATACGCAGTATTTT. Its protein product is CASSYSSGGVSDTQYF.

This clone was detected a few times. The genes are TRBV30 and TRBJ1-1, with D unresolved. Trimming removed 0 bases from V and 7 bases from J, with 12 bases in between. The CDR3 contains 13 residues. Germline CDR1 and CDR2: GTSNPN and SVGIG (reference sequence). CDR3 amino acids: CAWSVGPSGEAFF. The DNA for the CDR3 is TGTGCCTGGAGTGTAGGTCCATCAGGTGAAGCTTTCTTT. Based on the CDR3 plus reference TRBV30 and TRBJ1-1, the full variable domain is SQTIHQWPATLVQPVGSPLSLECTVEGTSNPNLYWYRQAAGRGLQLLFYSVGIGQISSEVPQNLSASRPQDRQFILSSKKLLLSDSGFYLCAWSVGPSGEAFFGQGTRLTVV.

The chain is built from TRBV5-4 and TRBJ1-1, with D unresolved. The germline CDR1 and CDR2 sequences are SGHNT and YYREEE (reference sequence). CDR3 length: 19 residues. The germline V and J ends were trimmed by 2 bases and 1 base, with 24 bases remaining between them. The CDR3 nucleotides are TGTGCCAGCAGCTTTCCTGTCTCCGGGGAATCTTGGGAGAACACTGAAGCTTTCTTT. Residues: CASSFPVSGESWENTEAFF.

The chain is built from TRBV5-1 and TRBJ1-4, with 10 bases lining up with TRBD1. V lost 4 bases, J lost 6 bases, and 9 bases stayed unmatched. The CDR3 consists of 16 residues. CDR1 and CDR2 (germline): SGHRS, YFSETQ. As DNA, the CDR3 is TGCGCCAGCAGCCGGGACAGGGGCGGAGGAGATGAAAAACTGTTTTTT. Protein sequence: CASSRDRGGGDEKLFF.

There are a few counts of this clone. The CDR3 spells CASSVGAVTEAFF. DNA of the CDR3: TGTGCCAGCAGCGTAGGGGCAGTCACTGAAGCTTTCTTT. The rearrangement joins TRBV9 to TRBJ1-1; D ambiguous. The V end was cut by 0 bases, the J end by 4 bases, with 7 bases between. Germline CDR1 SGDLS, CDR2 YYNGEE. This CDR3 is 13 amino acids long.

This clone has a single count. The chain links TRBV5-8 to TRBJ1-1; D possibly corresponds to TRBD1 (6 bases). Deletions cut 4 bases from V and 1 base from J, with 11 bases between. The CDR3 has 14 amino acids. Germline assignment: CDR1 SGHTS and CDR2 YDEGEE. CDR3 amino acids: CASSDDRRNTEAFF. CDR3 bases: TGTGCCAGCAGCGATGACAGGCGGAACACTGAAGCTTTCTTT.

This clone was seen a single time. The chain links TRBV11-3 to TRBJ2-3, with 12 nucleotides matching TRBD2. Germline assignment: CDR1 SGHNT and CDR2 YENEEA. V shed 5 bases, J shed 4 bases, and the junction held 7 bases outside the gene matches. CDR3 length equals 16 residues. The CDR3 nucleotides read TGTGCCAGCAGCCAAGGACTAGCGGGGTACTCAGATACGCAGTATTTT. Its translation: CASSQGLAGYSDTQYF.

This rearrangement joins TRBV11-2 to TRBJ1-6, with TRBD1 as a possible D gene (6 bases). Trimming removed 0 bases at V and 9 bases at J, with 9 bases between. This CDR3 region has 14 residues. Per the germline V gene, CDR1 is SGHAT and CDR2 is FQNNGV. In nucleotides, the CDR3 is TGTGCCAGCAGCTTAGAAGTCAGGGGTTCACCCCTCCACTTT. This encodes CASSLEVRGSPLHF. The full variable domain, its missing parts supplied by reference TRBV11-2 and TRBJ1-6, is EAGVAQSPRYKIIEKRQSVAFWCNPISGHATLYWYQQILGQGPKLLIQFQNNGVVDDSQLPKDRFSAERLKGVDSTLKIQPAKLEDSAVYLCASSLEVRGSPLHFGNGTRLTVT.

This clone appeared a single time. V gene TRBV6-1 combines with J gene TRBJ2-1; TRBD2 might be the D (5 bases). The CDR3 extends over 11 amino acids. Germline lookup yields CDR1 MNHNS and CDR2 SASEGT. V lost 6 bases and J lost 7, with 7 bases in between. For the CDR3, the DNA is TGTGCCAGCAGGAGGGAAAATGAGCAGTTCTTC. Its protein is CASRRENEQFF.